This T cell receptor (beta chain) was obtained from a study of metastatic and nonmetastatic thyroid tumors (dated by TCRdb to about 2020). Some background on the complete study: Repertoires were compared across peripheral blood and tumor or nodule tissue samples from malignant and benign thyroid patients. The study at large found these results: TCR beta diversity was reported as significantly higher in malignant tumors than in benign nodules, in both blood and tumor samples.

Before undergoing thyroid surgery, none of the patients had been given any kind of treatment. The study retrospectively analysed patient clinical samples collected from about 2012 to 2019 using T-cell receptor beta sequencing. The receptor library was made with PCR. Sequencer: Illumina HiSeq 4000. High-throughput sequencing was used to profile the TCR beta-chain CDR3 region of every patient. As for the authors' bioinformatics: CDR3 differences across clinicopathological groups were used to build a classifier for discriminating distant-metastatic papillary thyroid cancer patients. The Shannon index was used to assess repertoire diversity, and the Morisita-Horn index was used to assess tumor-blood repertoire similarity. TCRdb reanalyzed the raw reads on its own, using fastp at Q25 for trimming and MiXCR for clone calling, and kept in-frame beta chains. Here the V and J calls rest on TCRdb's processing, not on the authors' analysis. Counted in this sample were some 26,000 clones; 3.5% to 4.5% of them appeared once. The ten top clones hold roughly 3.2% of the sample.

By how much of the sample it makes up, this clone is medium-sized (0.01 to 0.1%). The antigen this receptor binds is unknown. No base-level quality is on record; no much larger clone is a single base apart. Looking up the germline V gene yields CDR1 SNHLY and CDR2 FYNNEI. V is shortened by 0 bases, J by 0 bases, and the region joining them spans 9 bases. Taken from cysteine to phenylalanine, the CDR3 has 15 residues. The entry retains the CDR3 DNA only, 45 bases that are in frame from base 1. The V gene is TRBV2 and the J gene is TRBJ2-7; perhaps TRBD2 is the D gene, with 6 bases matching. This receptor was identified in a male donor with papillary thyroid cancer or a benign thyroid nodule (not recorded which). Some clones in this sample may be carry-over from other donors' samples. Sequenced sample: blood. CDR3 loop: CASSEAHGSSYEQYF. Read as DNA, the sequence is TGTGCCAGCAGTGAAGCGCACGGGAGCTCCTACGAGCAGTACTTC.